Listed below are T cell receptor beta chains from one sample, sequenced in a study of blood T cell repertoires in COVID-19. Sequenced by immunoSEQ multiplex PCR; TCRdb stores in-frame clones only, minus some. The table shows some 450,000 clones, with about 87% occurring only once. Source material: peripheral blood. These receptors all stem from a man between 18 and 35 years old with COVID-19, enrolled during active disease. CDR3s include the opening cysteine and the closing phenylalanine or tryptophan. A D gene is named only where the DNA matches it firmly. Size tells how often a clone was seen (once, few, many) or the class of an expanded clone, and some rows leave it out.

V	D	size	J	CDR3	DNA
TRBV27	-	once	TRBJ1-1	CASSLSPRSVNTEAFF	TGTGCCAGCAGTTTATCGCCAAGAAGCGTGAACACTGAAGCTTTCTTT
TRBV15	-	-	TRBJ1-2	CATSGRLRGFNYGYTF	TGTGCCACCAGCGGTCGGCTTCGGGGGTTTAACTATGGCTACACCTTC
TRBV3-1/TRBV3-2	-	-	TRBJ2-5	CASSQGAGQETQYF	TGTGCCAGCAGCCAAGGTGCGGGACAAGAGACCCAGTACTTC
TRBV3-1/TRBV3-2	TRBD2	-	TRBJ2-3	CASSPSILAGGQGTQYF	TGTGCCAGCAGCCCTTCAATTCTAGCGGGGGGACAGGGTACGCAGTATTTT
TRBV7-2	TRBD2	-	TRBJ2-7	CASSSGLVGEQYF	TGTGCCAGCAGCTCGGGACTAGTCGGCGAGCAGTACTTC
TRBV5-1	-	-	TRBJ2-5	CASSLATAQETQYF	TGCGCCAGCAGCTTGGCGACAGCCCAAGAGACCCAGTACTTC
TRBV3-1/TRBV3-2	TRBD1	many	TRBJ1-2	CASTRRGLYGYTF	TGTGCCAGCACCCGCAGGGGGCTCTATGGCTACACCTTC
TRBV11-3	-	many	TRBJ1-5	CASTQYRATSNDNQPQHF	TGTGCCAGCACCCAGTACAGGGCCACGTCCAATGACAATCAGCCCCAGCATTTT
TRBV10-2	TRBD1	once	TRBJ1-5	CASGTGNQPQHF	TGCGCCTCGGGGACAGGGAACCAGCCCCAGCATTTT
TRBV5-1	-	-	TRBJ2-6	CASSLQGSGANVLTF	TGCGCCAGCAGCTTGCAGGGATCTGGGGCCAACGTCCTGACTTTC
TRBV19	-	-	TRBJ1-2	CASQQGITYGYTF	TGTGCCAGTCAACAGGGAATAACCTATGGCTACACCTTC
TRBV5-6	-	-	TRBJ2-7	CASSAADSYEQYF	TGTGCCAGCAGTGCGGCAGACTCCTACGAGCAGTACTTC
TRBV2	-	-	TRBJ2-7	CASSEGRDKPYEQYF	TGTGCCAGCAGTGAAGGCCGGGACAAGCCCTACGAGCAGTACTTC
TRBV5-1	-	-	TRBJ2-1	CASSLAEGGSYNEQFF	TGCGCCAGCAGCTTGGCCGAGGGCGGCTCCTACAATGAGCAGTTCTTC
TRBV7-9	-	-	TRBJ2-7	CASSPRTDEQYF	TGTGCCAGCAGCCCCCGGACAGACGAGCAGTACTTC
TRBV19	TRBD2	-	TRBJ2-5	CASSSGLAGQETQYF	TGTGCCAGTAGTTCCGGACTAGCGGGACAAGAGACCCAGTACTTC
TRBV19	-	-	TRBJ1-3	CASSIGRGNTIYF	TGTGCCAGTAGTATTGGCAGGGGAAACACCATATATTTT
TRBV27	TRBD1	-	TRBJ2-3	CASSLYDRGSTDTQYF	TGTGCCAGCAGTTTATACGACAGGGGAAGCACAGATACGCAGTATTTT
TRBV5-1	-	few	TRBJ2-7	CASSGLTYEQYF	TGCGCCAGCAGCGGACTAACCTACGAGCAGTACTTC
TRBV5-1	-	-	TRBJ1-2	CASRPWGDDDGYTF	TGCGCCAGCAGACCATGGGGCGACGATGATGGCTACACCTTC
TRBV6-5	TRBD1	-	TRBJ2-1	CASSYEQGPYNEQFF	TGTGCCAGCAGTTACGAACAGGGGCCGTACAATGAGCAGTTCTTC
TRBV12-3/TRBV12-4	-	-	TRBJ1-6	CASSFRENSPLHF	TGTGCCAGCAGTTTCAGGGAAAATTCACCCCTCCACTTT
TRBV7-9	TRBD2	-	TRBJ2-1	CASSLRTSVYDEQFF	TGTGCCAGCAGCCTCAGGACTAGCGTATACGATGAGCAGTTCTTC
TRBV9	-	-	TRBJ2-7	CASSVDSPFGEQYF	TGTGCCAGCAGCGTGGACAGTCCCTTTGGGGAGCAGTACTTC
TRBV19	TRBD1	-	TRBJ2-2	CASSRGQAIPNTGELFF	TGTGCCAGTAGTAGGGGACAGGCGATCCCGAACACCGGGGAGCTGTTTTTT
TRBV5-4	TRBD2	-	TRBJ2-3	CASSFTSGNGKGTQYF	TGTGCCAGCAGCTTCACTAGCGGGAATGGAAAGGGTACGCAGTATTTT
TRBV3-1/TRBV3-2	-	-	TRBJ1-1	CASSQMGQGSAEAFF	TGTGCCAGCAGCCAAATGGGTCAGGGAAGCGCTGAAGCTTTCTTT
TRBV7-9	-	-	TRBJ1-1	CASSNLGTEAFF	TGTGCCAGCTCGAACCTAGGCACTGAAGCTTTCTTT
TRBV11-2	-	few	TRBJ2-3	CASSLEAGGTDTQYF	TGTGCCAGCAGCTTAGAAGCGGGCGGCACAGATACGCAGTATTTT
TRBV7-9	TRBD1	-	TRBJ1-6	CASSLFQGAKSPLHF	TGTGCCAGCAGCTTATTTCAGGGGGCCAAATCACCCCTCCACTTT
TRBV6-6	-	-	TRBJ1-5	CASRTGNQPQHF	TGTGCCAGCAGGACAGGCAATCAGCCCCAGCATTTT
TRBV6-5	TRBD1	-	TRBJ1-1	CASLLQGDTEAFF	TGTGCCAGCTTACTTCAGGGGGACACTGAAGCTTTCTTT
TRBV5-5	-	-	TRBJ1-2	CASSWRGTYGYTF	TGTGCCAGCAGCTGGAGGGGAACCTATGGCTACACCTTC
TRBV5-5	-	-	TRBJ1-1	CASSRSPDTEAFF	TGTGCCAGCAGCCGGTCCCCGGACACTGAAGCTTTCTTT
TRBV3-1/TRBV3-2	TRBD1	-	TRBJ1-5	CASSQASTGGAQPQHF	TGTGCCAGCAGCCAAGCCTCGACAGGGGGCGCACAGCCCCAGCATTTT
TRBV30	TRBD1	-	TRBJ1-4	CAWSAGTVNEKLFF	TGTGCCTGGAGCGCCGGGACAGTGAATGAAAAACTGTTTTTT
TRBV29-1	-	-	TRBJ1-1	CSVDHSLNTEAFF	TGCAGCGTTGACCACAGCCTGAACACTGAAGCTTTCTTT
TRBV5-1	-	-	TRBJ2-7	CASSLWSSATYEQYF	TGCGCCAGCAGCTTGTGGTCTAGCGCGACCTACGAGCAGTACTTC
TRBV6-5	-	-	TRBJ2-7	CASRLGTLREQYF	TGTGCCAGCAGGTTGGGGACACTCCGCGAGCAGTACTTC
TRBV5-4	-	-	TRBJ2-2	CASSGAGQTTGELFF	TGTGCCAGCAGCGGGGCGGGGCAGACCACCGGGGAGCTGTTTTTT
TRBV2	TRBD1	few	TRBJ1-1	CASSEEGAAFF	TGTGCCAGCAGTGAGGAGGGGGCAGCTTTCTTT
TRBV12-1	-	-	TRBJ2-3	CASSPSGPLSGGSDTQYF	TGTGCCAGCAGCCCGTCCGGCCCTTTAAGCGGGGGGTCAGATACGCAGTATTTT
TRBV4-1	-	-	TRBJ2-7	CASSQVRDSTYEQYF	TGCGCCAGCAGCCAAGTCCGGGACTCCACCTACGAGCAGTACTTC
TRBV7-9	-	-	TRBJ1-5	CASSLWGGPQHF	TGTGCCAGCAGCTTATGGGGGGGGCCCCAGCATTTT
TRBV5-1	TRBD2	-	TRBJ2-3	CASSPIGSGRPDTQYF	TGCGCCAGCAGCCCCATCGGTAGCGGGAGACCAGATACGCAGTATTTT
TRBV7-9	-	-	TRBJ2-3	CASSFRRATDTQYF	TGTGCCAGCAGCTTCCGGCGGGCTACTGATACGCAGTATTTT
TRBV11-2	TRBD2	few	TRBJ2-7	CASSLAPSGSSYEQYF	TGTGCCAGCAGCTTAGCACCTAGCGGGAGCTCCTACGAGCAGTACTTC